This section outlines one T cell receptor beta chain sequence together with its context. Its binding antigen is unknown. No quality values exist for individual bases; no much larger clone is one base distant. This entry belongs to a study of T cell responses to AZD1222 COVID-19 vaccine (dated by TCRdb to the early 2020s). Concerning the study at large: AZD1222 recipients with second doses at about 4 weeks or about 12 weeks were pooled, because spike-specific TCR depth and breadth did not differ between schedules. TCR sequencing was performed for about 250 trial participants, of whom about 200 were given two doses of AZD1222 and around 25 were given two doses of MenACWY control vaccine. Enrollment into the trials was organized by age into subgroups of 18-55, 56-69 and 70-plus years, and those subgroups contained roughly 150, 30 and 60 TCR-sequenced participants, respectively. Broader findings and caveats from the paper: The whole spike protein was spanned by vaccine-associated CD4 TCRs, and dominant responses were seen in regions 160-218 and 743-854. In the small 56-69-year group, the increase in depth fell short of significance, most likely because of low power. Reportedly, almost half of the unique spike-specific TCRs recognized epitopes lying outside the regions that are mutated in the B.1.351 and B.1.1.7 variants. Participants were mostly white British, with more females than males. The authors suggested clonal diversity may have been underestimated. Spike-specific TCR breadth and depth rose significantly after two AZD1222 doses compared with day 0 and with MenACWY recipients. No day 14 peak-response samples were available, so repertoires were characterized only after the peak T cell response. Conclusions about previously exposed vaccinees were limited because only six AZD1222 recipients were SARS-CoV-2 seropositive at baseline.

Reading the label with the study, this specimen's time point is: baseline before first vaccination. Vaccinee samples were obtained from the UK trials COV001 and COV002, which included a single-blind randomized controlled phase 2/3 trial of AZD1222 (ChAdOx1 nCoV-19) in healthy adults. For TCRbeta chain sequencing, PBMC samples from trial participants were taken at day 0 and at day 28 after the second dose. V lost 0 bases and J lost 4 bases; the stretch between them is 7 bases long. From cysteine to phenylalanine, the CDR3 is 13 amino acids long. Only the CDR3 part of the read is kept: 39 bases, read in frame from the first base. The germline V gene specifies SGDLS as CDR1 and YYNGEE as CDR2. The CDR3 regions of human TCRbeta chains were analyzed by immunosequencing. The original methods were these. TCRs in the repertoires were compared against a reference library of SARS-CoV-2-specific TCRs that had been generated with the MIRA antigen-specificity platform. Breadth was defined as the fraction of unique TCRs that were SARS-CoV-2-associated. Depth was defined as the fraction of total T cells that were SARS-CoV-2-associated. Using the MIRA data, each spike-specific TCR was mapped to the spike region that the TCR reacts to and placed in a CD4 or CD8 class. Log10-transformed breadth and depth values were compared by one-way ANOVA with Sidak's multiple comparisons tests. Drawn from immuneACCESS, this table holds only the in-frame rearrangements with V and J called that TCRdb kept. Clones are partly lost; checked studies trace under half to an unresolved V gene and leave the rest unexplained. V, J and clone size are those of that table, while D and trimming were read from the DNA. The sample table shows around 78,000 clones, and around 86% are seen once. The ten most abundant clones make up approximately 25% of the sample.

The input for sequencing was peripheral blood, taken on day 0 of AZD1222 vaccination. The clonotype originates from an adult in good health. This sequence uses TRBV9 and TRBJ2-5, with the D gene too uncertain to name. CDR3 region: CASSVGPAETQYF. In nucleotide form, the sequence is TGTGCCAGCAGCGTAGGTCCAGCAGAGACCCAGTACTTC.